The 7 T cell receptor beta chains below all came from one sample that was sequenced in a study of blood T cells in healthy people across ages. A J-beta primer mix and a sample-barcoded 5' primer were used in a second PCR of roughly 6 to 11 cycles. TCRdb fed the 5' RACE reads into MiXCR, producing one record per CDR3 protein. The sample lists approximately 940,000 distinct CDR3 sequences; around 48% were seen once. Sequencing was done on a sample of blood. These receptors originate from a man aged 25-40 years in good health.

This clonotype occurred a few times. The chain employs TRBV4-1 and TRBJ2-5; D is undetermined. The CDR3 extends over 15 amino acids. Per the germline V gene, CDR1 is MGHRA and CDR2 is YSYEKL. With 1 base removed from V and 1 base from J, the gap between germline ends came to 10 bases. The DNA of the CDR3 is TGCGCCAGCAGCCAAGTGCCAGAAGTCCAAGAGACCCAGTACTTC. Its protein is CASSQVPEVQETQYF.

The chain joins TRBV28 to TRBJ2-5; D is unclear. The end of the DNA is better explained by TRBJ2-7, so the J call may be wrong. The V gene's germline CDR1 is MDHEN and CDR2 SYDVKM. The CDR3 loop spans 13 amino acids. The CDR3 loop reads CASSPPKSYEQYF. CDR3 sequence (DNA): TGTGCCAGCAGTCCCCCAAAATCCTACGAGCAGTACTTC.

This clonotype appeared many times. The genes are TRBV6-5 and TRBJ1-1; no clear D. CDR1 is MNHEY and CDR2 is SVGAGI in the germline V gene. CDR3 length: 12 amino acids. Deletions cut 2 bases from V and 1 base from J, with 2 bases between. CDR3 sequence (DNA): TGTGCCAGCAGTTACAGGAACACTGAAGCTTTCTTT. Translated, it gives CASSYRNTEAFF.

The CDR3 nucleotides read TGTGCCAGCAGTACGACAGGGGGCGCGGGATATGGCTACACCTTC. The encoded protein is CASSTTGGAGYGYTF. The chain uses TRBV2 and TRBJ1-2; 10 bases are a match to TRBD1. The V gene end was trimmed by 5 bases and the J gene end by 5 bases; junction bases not matched to a gene: 8. Germline CDR1 and CDR2: SNHLY and FYNNEI. The CDR3 runs 15 residues.

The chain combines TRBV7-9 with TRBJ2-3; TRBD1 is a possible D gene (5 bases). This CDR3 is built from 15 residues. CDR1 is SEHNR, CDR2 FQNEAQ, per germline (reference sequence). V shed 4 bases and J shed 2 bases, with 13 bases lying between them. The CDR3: CASSWYRRSTDTQYF. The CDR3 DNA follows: TGTGCCAGCAGCTGGTACAGGCGATCCACAGATACGCAGTATTTT. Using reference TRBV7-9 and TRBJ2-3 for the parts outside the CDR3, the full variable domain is DTGVSQNPRHKITKRGQNVTFRCDPISEHNRLYWYRQTLGQGPEFLTYFQNEAQLEKSRLLSDRFSAERPKGSFSTLEIQRTEQGDSAMYLCASSWYRRSTDTQYFGPGTRLTVL.

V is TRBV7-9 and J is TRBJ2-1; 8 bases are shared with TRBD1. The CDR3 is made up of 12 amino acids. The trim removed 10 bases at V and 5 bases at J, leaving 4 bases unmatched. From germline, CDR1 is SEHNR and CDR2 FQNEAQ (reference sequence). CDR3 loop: CATWGQDNEQFF. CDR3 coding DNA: TGTGCCACCTGGGGACAGGACAATGAGCAGTTCTTC. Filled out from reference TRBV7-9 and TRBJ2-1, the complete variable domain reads DTGVSQNPRHKITKRGQNVTFRCDPISEHNRLYWYRQTLGQGPEFLTYFQNEAQLEKSRLLSDRFSAERPKGSFSTLEIQRTEQGDSAMYLCATWGQDNEQFFGPGTRLTVL.

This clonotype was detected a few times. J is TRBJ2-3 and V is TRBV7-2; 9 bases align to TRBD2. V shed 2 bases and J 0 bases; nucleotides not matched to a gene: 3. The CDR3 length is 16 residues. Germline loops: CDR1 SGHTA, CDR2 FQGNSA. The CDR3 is CASSLLAGTSTDTQYF. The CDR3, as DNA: TGTGCCAGCAGCTTACTAGCGGGGACTAGCACAGATACGCAGTATTTT.